The 18 T cell receptor beta chains reported below all come from one sample, sequenced in a study of OX40 agonist ivuxolimab in advanced cancers. The protocol was immunoSEQ multiplex PCR, while the TCRdb copy is restricted to in-frame clones and leaves out a portion. The table lists 20,000 to 25,000 clones, approximately 91% of them singletons. This sample comprised CD4+ or CD8+ T cells sorted from blood, obtained in a trial of the OX40 agonist ivuxolimab. These receptors all stem from an adult with an advanced solid tumor such as melanoma, head and neck, liver or kidney cancer.

V is TRBV10-3 and J is TRBJ2-1, with a weak D call TRBD1 (6 bases). Germline CDR1 reads ENHRY; CDR2 reads SYGVKD. There are 15 residues in the CDR3. The germline V and J ends were trimmed by 2 bases and 10 bases, with 18 bases remaining between them. This CDR3 is CAISETQQGRDEQFF. DNA of the CDR3: TGTGCCATCAGTGAGACCCAACAGGGAAGGGACGAGCAGTTCTTC.

This chain links TRBV9 with TRBJ2-2; 7 nucleotides line up with TRBD1. CDR1 is SGDLS and CDR2 is YYNGEE in the germline V gene. The CDR3 covers 19 residues. V dropped 0 bases and J dropped 8; count of bases not matched to a gene: 19. CDR3 nucleotides: TGTGCCAGCAGCGTAGGTCTGGGGACAGACGCGTCGGTGTGGGGGGAGCTGTTTTTT. It codes for CASSVGLGTDASVWGELFF.

The rearrangement joins TRBV11-3 to TRBJ2-7; the match to TRBD2 covers 11 bases. V lost 3 bases and J lost 4; bases outside the gene matches: 5. The length of the CDR3 is 15 residues. The germline V gene has CDR1 SGHNT and CDR2 YENEEA. The DNA for the CDR3 is TGTGCCAGCAGCTTGGATGGACTAGCGGGTTACGAGCAGTACTTC. The encoded protein is CASSLDGLAGYEQYF.

The CDR3 region is CASSSGAGDSSTDTQYF. The CDR3 bases are TGTGCCAGCAGCAGTGGAGCGGGGGACTCCAGCACAGATACGCAGTATTTT. The chain recombines TRBV7-3 with TRBJ2-3, with 8 bases that match TRBD2. This CDR3 contains 17 residues. Per the germline V gene, CDR1 is SGHTA and CDR2 is FQGTGA. Trimming cost V 5 bases and J 0 bases; bases outside gene matches: 10.

CDR3 sequence: CASSVVAAPDTQYF. The CDR3 DNA reads TGTGCCAGCAGCGTAGTGGCAGCACCAGATACGCAGTATTTT. This chain uses TRBV9 with TRBJ2-3; no definite D call. Germline V gene data show CDR1 as SGDLS and CDR2 as YYNGEE. CDR3 size: 14 residues. V gave up 0 bases and J gave up 4 bases, with 9 bases separating them.

This clone was picked up one time. The J gene is TRBJ2-7, the V gene TRBV5-1; D remains unclear. Trimming cost V 3 bases and J 5 bases, with 6 bases left between them. Germline-derived CDR1 and CDR2 are SGHRS and YFSETQ. This CDR3 has 11 residues. The CDR3 sequence is CASSSLNEQYF. DNA for the CDR3: TGCGCCAGCAGCTCGTTGAACGAGCAGTACTTC.

This CDR3 reads CAISLTDGTEAFF. CDR3 coding DNA: TGTGCCATCAGTTTGACCGACGGCACTGAAGCTTTCTTT. The chain uses TRBV10-3 and TRBJ1-1; D gene ambiguous. Germline V gene lookup returns CDR1 ENHRY and CDR2 SYGVKD. The CDR3 is 13 residues long. Trimming removed 5 bases from V and 4 bases from J, with 11 bases in between.

The V gene is TRBV19, the J gene TRBJ1-1; a weak D match, TRBD1 (5 bases). V was pared by 3 bases and J by 4 bases, with 9 bases between. Germline loops: CDR1 LNHDA, CDR2 SQIVND (reference sequence). The CDR3 length is 13 residues. CDR3 loop: CASSIEGSTEAFF. CDR3 nucleotide sequence: TGTGCCAGTAGTATCGAGGGGAGCACTGAAGCTTTCTTT. The entire variable domain, with the rest obtained from reference TRBV19 and TRBJ1-1, is as follows: DGGITQSPKYLFRKEGQNVTLSCEQNLNHDAMYWYRQDPGQGLRLIYYSQIVNDFQKGDIAEGYSVSREKKESFPLTVTSAQKNPTAFYLCASSIEGSTEAFFGQGTRLTVV.

This chain connects TRBV7-2 to TRBJ2-7; 7 bases are a match to TRBD2. With 5 bases clipped from V and 1 base from J, the junction kept 5 bases outside the gene matches. The CDR3 is 14 residues long. Germline CDR1 and CDR2: SGHTA and FQGNSA. The CDR3, as DNA: TGTGCCAGCAGCGCCAGCGGGGCTTCCTACGAGCAGTACTTC. Its protein is CASSASGASYEQYF.

The chain is built from TRBV19 and TRBJ2-7; 11 positions match TRBD1. Germline V gene data show CDR1 as LNHDA and CDR2 as SQIVND (reference sequence). Trimming cost V 5 bases and J 3 bases; bases outside gene matches: 6. The CDR3 extends over 15 amino acids. The CDR3 protein is CASSRSGTGGYEQYF. In DNA, the CDR3 is TGTGCCAGTAGTCGATCCGGGACAGGGGGCTACGAGCAGTACTTC.

The genes are TRBV11-2 and TRBJ2-5, with no clear D. The CDR3 spans 13 residues. Deletions cut 5 bases from V and 1 base from J, with 8 bases between. Germline lookup yields CDR1 SGHAT and CDR2 FQNNGV. The CDR3 loop reads CASSPSFQETQYF. The CDR3 nucleotides are TGTGCCAGCAGCCCGAGCTTCCAAGAGACCCAGTACTTC.

The rearrangement joins TRBV14 to TRBJ1-2; 7 nucleotides match TRBD1. The length of the CDR3 is 16 residues. The junction had 11 bases not matched to a gene; V was cut back by 4 bases and J by 3 bases. Germline CDR1 SGHDN, CDR2 FVKESK. The CDR3 bases are TGTGCCAGCAGCCCGTTTTGGGGAGGGGGCGACTATGGCTACACCTTC. It is translated as CASSPFWGGGDYGYTF.

The V gene is TRBV30, the J gene TRBJ2-7; tentative D call: TRBD2 (6 bases). The CDR3 is 17 amino acids. Germline CDR1 and CDR2: GTSNPN and SVGIG (reference sequence). Between the trimmed V and J ends, which lost 5 bases and 4 bases, there was a span of 27 bases. In DNA, the CDR3 is TGTGCCTGGTCTGGGACGCCGATTAGGCGGGACCCTTACGAGCAGTACTTC. It translates to CAWSGTPIRRDPYEQYF.

This chain connects TRBV2 to TRBJ2-3; TRBD2 might be the D (6 bases). CDR3 length: 16 amino acids. Germline V CDR1 and CDR2: SNHLY, FYNNEI. Deletions cut 6 bases from V and 5 bases from J, with 21 bases between. The CDR3 bases are TGTGCCAGCAGCCCGGGGACCAAGCCCGGGGGAGATACGCAGTATTTT. Protein sequence: CASSPGTKPGGDTQYF.

The rearrangement links TRBV10-3 to TRBJ2-1; 12 positions agree with TRBD2. The junction had 4 bases not matched to a gene; V was cut back by 8 bases and J by 5 bases. The germline V gene has CDR1 ENHRY and CDR2 SYGVKD. The CDR3 runs to 14 residues. This CDR3 reads CAIRTSGENNEQFF. CDR3 nucleotides: TGTGCCATCCGGACTAGCGGGGAGAACAATGAGCAGTTCTTC.

The chain carries TRBV21-1 and TRBJ2-3; the table's D call, TRBD1, was not checked against the DNA. TRBV21-1 has pseudogene status. CDR3 length: 15 amino acids. This CDR3 reads CASSPRDRDTDTQYF. The CDR3 DNA reads as TGTGCCAGCAGCCCCCGGGACAGGGACACAGATACGCAGTATTTT.

The rearrangement joins TRBV7-9 to TRBJ1-1; D is possibly TRBD1 (6 bases). V was clipped by 10 bases and J by 1 base, with 13 bases between them. The CDR3 is made up of 13 amino acids. CDR1 SEHNR and CDR2 FQNEAQ come from the germline V gene (reference sequence). DNA for the CDR3: TGTGCCACCTTGGGACATAAGAACACTGAAGCTTTCTTT. It yields the protein CATLGHKNTEAFF.

The chain joins TRBV6-5 to TRBJ1-3, with 7 bases that match TRBD1. Germline values: CDR1 MNHEY, CDR2 SVGAGI. This CDR3 is built from 14 residues. The V and J ends lost 5 bases and 4 bases, in that order; junction bases with no gene match: 5. The CDR3 region has the DNA TGTGCCAGCAGTGCCAGGGGGGCGGGAAACACCATATATTTT. It specifies CASSARGAGNTIYF.